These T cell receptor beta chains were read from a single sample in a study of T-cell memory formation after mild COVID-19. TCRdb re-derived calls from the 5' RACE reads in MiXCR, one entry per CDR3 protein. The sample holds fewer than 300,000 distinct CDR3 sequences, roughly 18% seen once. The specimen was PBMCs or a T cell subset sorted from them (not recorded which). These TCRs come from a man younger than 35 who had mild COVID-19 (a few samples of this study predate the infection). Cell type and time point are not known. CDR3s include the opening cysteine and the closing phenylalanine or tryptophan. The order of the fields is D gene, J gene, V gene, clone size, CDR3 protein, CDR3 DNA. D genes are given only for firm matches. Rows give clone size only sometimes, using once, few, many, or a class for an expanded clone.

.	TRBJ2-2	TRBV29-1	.	CSVDRVNTGELFF	TGCAGCGTTGACAGGGTTAACACCGGGGAGCTGTTTTTT
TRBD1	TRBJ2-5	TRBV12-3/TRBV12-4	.	CASRRGTGQETQYF	TGTGCCAGCAGACGGGGGACAGGACAAGAGACCCAGTACTTC
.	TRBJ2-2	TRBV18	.	CASSSTLYTGELFF	TGTGCCAGCTCATCCACTTTATACACCGGGGAGCTGTTTTTT
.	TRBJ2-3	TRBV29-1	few	CSVRGRVTDTQYF	TGCAGCGTGCGGGGAAGGGTCACAGATACGCAGTATTTT
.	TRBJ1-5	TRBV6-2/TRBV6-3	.	CASSDPNHPDNQPQHF	TGTGCCAGCAGTGACCCGAACCACCCGGACAATCAGCCCCAGCATTTT
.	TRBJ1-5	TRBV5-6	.	CASSLGQGNNQPQHF	TGTGCCAGCAGCTTAGGGCAGGGGAACAATCAGCCCCAGCATTTT
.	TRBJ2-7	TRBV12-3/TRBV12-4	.	CDSSLVPPEQYF	TGTGACAGCAGTTTAGTCCCCCCCGAGCAGTACTTC
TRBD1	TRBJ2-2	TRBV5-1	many	CASSPNPDRGLGGTGELFF	TGCGCCAGCAGCCCTAACCCGGACAGGGGGCTAGGCGGCACCGGGGAGCTGTTTTTT
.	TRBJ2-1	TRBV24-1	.	CATSEGSRNEQFF	TGTGCCACCAGTGAAGGGTCTAGGAATGAGCAGTTCTTC
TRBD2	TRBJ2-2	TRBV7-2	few	CASSLRGGHGELFF	TGTGCCAGCAGCCTGCGGGGGGGCCACGGGGAGCTGTTTTTT
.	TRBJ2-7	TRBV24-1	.	CATSVSEQYF	TGTGCCACCAGTGTGTCCGAGCAGTACTTC
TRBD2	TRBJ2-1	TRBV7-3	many	CASSPGLAGDEQFF	TGTGCCAGCAGCCCGGGACTAGCGGGGGATGAGCAGTTCTTC
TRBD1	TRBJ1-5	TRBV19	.	CASIQGADQPQHF	TGTGCCAGCATCCAGGGGGCGGATCAGCCCCAGCATTTT
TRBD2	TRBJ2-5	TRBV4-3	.	CASSQGSSGVKTQYF	TGCGCCAGCAGCCAAGGATCTAGCGGGGTGAAGACCCAGTACTTC
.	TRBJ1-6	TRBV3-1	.	CASSQDPGYNSPLHF	TGTGCCAGCAGCCAAGACCCAGGTTATAATTCACCCCTCCACTTT
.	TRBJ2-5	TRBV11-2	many	CASSLGRQIGTQYF	TGTGCCAGCAGCTTAGGAAGGCAGATCGGGACCCAGTACTTC
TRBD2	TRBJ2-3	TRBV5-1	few	CASSPPGLATTDTQYF	TGCGCCAGCAGCCCCCCGGGACTAGCGACGACAGATACGCAGTATTTT
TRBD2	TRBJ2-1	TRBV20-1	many	CSARATWRGWYNEQFF	TGCAGTGCTAGAGCAACTTGGCGGGGGTGGTACAATGAGCAGTTCTTC
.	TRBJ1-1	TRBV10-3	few	CAISDWQQGSGNTEAFF	TGTGCCATCAGTGATTGGCAACAGGGTTCGGGGAACACTGAAGCTTTCTTT
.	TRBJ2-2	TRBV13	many	CASSFMGGELFF	TGTGCCAGCAGCTTCATGGGCGGGGAGCTGTTTTTT
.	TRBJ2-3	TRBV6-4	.	CASSDSRQPNTQYF	TGTGCCAGCAGTGACTCCCGGCAGCCAAATACGCAGTATTTT
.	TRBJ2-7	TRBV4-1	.	CASSQFLTFYEQYF	TGCGCCAGCAGCCAATTTCTTACCTTCTACGAGCAGTACTTC
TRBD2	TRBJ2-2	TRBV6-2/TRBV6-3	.	CASSLNGGASTGELFF	TGTGCCAGCAGCCTCAACGGGGGGGCCTCCACCGGGGAGCTGTTTTTT
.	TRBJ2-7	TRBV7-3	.	CASSLHAGTYEQYF	TGTGCCAGCAGCTTACACGCAGGGACGTACGAGCAGTACTTC
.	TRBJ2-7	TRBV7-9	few	CASSLAVQGFNEQYF	TGTGCCAGCAGCTTAGCGGTGCAGGGTTTCAACGAGCAGTACTTC
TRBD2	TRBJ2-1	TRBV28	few	CASSLWGGNEQFF	TGTGCCAGCAGTTTGTGGGGAGGGAATGAGCAGTTCTTC
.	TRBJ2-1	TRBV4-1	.	CASSQVHGGYNEQFF	TGCGCCAGCAGCCAGGTCCACGGAGGCTACAATGAGCAGTTCTTC
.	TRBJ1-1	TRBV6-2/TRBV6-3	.	CASSYWEQGPSEAFF	TGTGCCAGCAGTTACTGGGAACAGGGTCCATCTGAAGCTTTCTTT
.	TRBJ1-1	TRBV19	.	CASRGRSSGNTEAFF	TGTGCCAGTAGAGGGAGAAGTTCGGGGAACACTGAAGCTTTCTTT
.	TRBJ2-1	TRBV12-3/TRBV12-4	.	CASSPQRASYNEQFF	TGTGCCAGCAGCCCCCAGCGGGCGTCCTACAATGAGCAGTTCTTC
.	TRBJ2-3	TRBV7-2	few	CASTLRGADTQYF	TGTGCCAGCACCCTGAGGGGCGCGGATACGCAGTATTTT
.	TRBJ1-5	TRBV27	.	CASSFKSNQPQHF	TGTGCCAGCAGTTTCAAGAGCAATCAGCCCCAGCATTTT
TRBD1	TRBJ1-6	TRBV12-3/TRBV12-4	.	CASSGTANSPLHF	TGTGCCAGCAGCGGGACAGCCAATTCACCCCTCCACTTT
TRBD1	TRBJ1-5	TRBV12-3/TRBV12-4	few	CASSKDRDDQPQHF	TGTGCCAGCAGTAAGGACAGGGATGACCAGCCCCAGCATTTT
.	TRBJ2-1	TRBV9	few	CASSRGAGADNEQFF	TGTGCCAGCAGCCGAGGGGCAGGGGCCGACAATGAGCAGTTCTTC
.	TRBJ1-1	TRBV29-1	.	CSVADSLNTEAFF	TGCAGCGTGGCGGACAGCCTGAACACTGAAGCTTTCTTT
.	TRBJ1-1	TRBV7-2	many	CASSPGRDTEAFF	TGTGCCAGCAGCCCAGGGAGGGACACTGAAGCTTTCTTT
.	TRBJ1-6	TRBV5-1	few	CASRPAGFNSPLHF	TGCGCCAGCAGACCTGCCGGGTTCAATTCACCCCTCCACTTT
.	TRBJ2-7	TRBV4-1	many	CASSQPRQSYEQYF	TGCGCCAGCAGCCAACCCCGACAGTCCTACGAGCAGTACTTC
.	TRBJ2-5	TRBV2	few	CAGGQWVETQYF	TGTGCCGGGGGGCAATGGGTGGAGACCCAGTACTTC
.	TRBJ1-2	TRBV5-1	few	CASRSESILNYGYTF	TGCGCCAGCAGGTCAGAGTCCATACTTAACTATGGCTACACCTTC
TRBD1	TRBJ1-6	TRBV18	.	CASSPTGYPSRSPLHF	TGTGCCAGCTCACCGACAGGGTATCCCTCGAGGTCACCCCTCCACTTT
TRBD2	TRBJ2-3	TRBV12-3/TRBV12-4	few	CASRQGTSSLVTDTQYF	TGTGCCAGCAGGCAAGGGACTAGCTCCCTCGTCACAGATACGCAGTATTTT
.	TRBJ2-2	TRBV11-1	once	CASSSLGELFF	TGTGCCAGCAGCTCTTTAGGGGAGCTGTTTTTT
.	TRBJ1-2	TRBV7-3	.	CASSLDLQFGYTF	TGTGCCAGCAGCTTAGATCTGCAGTTCGGCTACACCTTC
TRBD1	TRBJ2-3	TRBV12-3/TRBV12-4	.	CASSRDRAGDTQYF	TGTGCCAGCAGCCGAGACAGGGCTGGAGATACGCAGTATTTT
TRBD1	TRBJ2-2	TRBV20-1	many	CSARDRVGTGVTGELFF	TGCAGTGCTAGAGATCGGGTCGGGACAGGGGTGACCGGGGAGCTGTTTTTT
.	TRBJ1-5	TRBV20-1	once	CSARPTHSVAQHF	TGCAGTGCTCGTCCGACACATTCGGTAGCCCAGCATTTT
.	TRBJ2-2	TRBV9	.	CASSVGGQDTGELFF	TGTGCCAGCAGCGTAGGGGGACAAGACACCGGGGAGCTGTTTTTT
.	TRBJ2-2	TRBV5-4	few	CATQKGGADGELFF	TGTGCCACCCAAAAAGGGGGGGCGGACGGGGAGCTGTTTTTT
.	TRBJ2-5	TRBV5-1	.	CASSFRGAVQETQYF	TGCGCCAGCAGCTTTCGGGGGGCCGTCCAAGAGACCCAGTACTTC
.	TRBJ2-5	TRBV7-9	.	CASSFAAGGWRETQYF	TGTGCCAGCAGCTTCGCGGCTGGGGGCTGGCGAGAGACCCAGTACTTC